This T cell receptor (beta chain) was profiled in a study of T cell responses to AZD1222 COVID-19 vaccine. Study-level points and caveats: Donors skewed white British and female; clonal diversity was possibly underestimated.

Points on this clone: Its specificity is not known.

Repertoires were generated with immunoSEQ multiplex PCR, while TCRdb's copy carries only in-frame clones and drops some. The data show over 100,000 clones, with 70% to 90% seen just once and roughly 2.4% held by the top ten. V lost 4 bases to trimming and J lost 8 bases; unmatched junction nucleotides: 15. This CDR3 is 16 amino acids long. The germline CDR1 and CDR2 sequences are LGHDT and YNNKEL (reference sequence). The clonotype originates from an adult in good health. The sequenced sample was peripheral blood, obtained on day 0 of AZD1222 vaccination. This chain connects TRBV3-1 (or the pseudogene TRBV3-2) to TRBJ1-2; 8 positions match TRBD1. CDR3 region: CASSPTYGGQGPGYTF. The CDR3 DNA is TGTGCCAGCAGCCCGACATACGGAGGACAGGGCCCCGGCTACACCTTC.